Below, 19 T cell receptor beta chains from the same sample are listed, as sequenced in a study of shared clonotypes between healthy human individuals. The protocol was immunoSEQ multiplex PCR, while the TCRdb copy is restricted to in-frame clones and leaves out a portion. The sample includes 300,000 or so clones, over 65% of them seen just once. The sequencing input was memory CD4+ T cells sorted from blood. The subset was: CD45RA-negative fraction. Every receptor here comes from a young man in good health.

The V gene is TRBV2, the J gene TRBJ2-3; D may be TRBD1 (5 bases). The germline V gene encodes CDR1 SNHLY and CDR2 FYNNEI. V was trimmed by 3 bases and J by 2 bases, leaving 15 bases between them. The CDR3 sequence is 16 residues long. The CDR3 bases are TGTGCCAGCAGTGAGGGAAAGGGGCTCCCCACAGATACGCAGTATTTT. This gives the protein CASSEGKGLPTDTQYF.

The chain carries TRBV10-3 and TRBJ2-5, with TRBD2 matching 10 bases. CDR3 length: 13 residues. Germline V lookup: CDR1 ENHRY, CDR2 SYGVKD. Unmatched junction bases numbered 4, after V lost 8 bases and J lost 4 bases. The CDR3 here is CAIRPSGRETQYF. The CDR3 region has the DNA TGTGCCATCCGACCTAGCGGGAGAGAGACCCAGTACTTC.

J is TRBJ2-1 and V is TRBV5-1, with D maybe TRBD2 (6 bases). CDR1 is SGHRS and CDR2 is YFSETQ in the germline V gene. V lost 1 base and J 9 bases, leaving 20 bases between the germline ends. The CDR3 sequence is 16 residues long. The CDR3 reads CASSLFLAGSGGEQFF. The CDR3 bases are TGCGCCAGCAGCTTGTTTTTGGCGGGGTCCGGGGGTGAGCAGTTCTTC.

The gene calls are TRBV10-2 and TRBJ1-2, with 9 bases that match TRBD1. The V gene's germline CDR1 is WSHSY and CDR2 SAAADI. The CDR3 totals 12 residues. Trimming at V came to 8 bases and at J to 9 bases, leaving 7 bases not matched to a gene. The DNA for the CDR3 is TGCGCCAGCGGGACAGGGATGGGGAGCTACACCTTC. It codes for CASGTGMGSYTF.

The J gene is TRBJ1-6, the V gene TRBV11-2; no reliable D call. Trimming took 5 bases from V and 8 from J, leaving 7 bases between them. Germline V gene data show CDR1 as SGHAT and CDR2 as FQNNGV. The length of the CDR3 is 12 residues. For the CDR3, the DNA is TGTGCCAGCAGCCTGTCCGATTCACCCCTCCACTTT. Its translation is CASSLSDSPLHF.

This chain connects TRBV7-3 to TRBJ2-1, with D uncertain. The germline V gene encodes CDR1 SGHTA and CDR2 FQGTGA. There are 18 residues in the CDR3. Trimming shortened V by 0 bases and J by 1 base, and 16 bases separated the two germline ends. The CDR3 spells CASSLTFRSSGSYNEQFF. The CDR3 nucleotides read TGTGCCAGCAGCTTAACTTTTCGTTCGTCCGGTTCCTACAATGAGCAGTTCTTC. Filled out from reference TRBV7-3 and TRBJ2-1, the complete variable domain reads GAGVSQTPSNKVTEKGKYVELRCDPISGHTALYWYRQSLGQGPEFLIYFQGTGAADDSGLPNDRFFAVRPEGSVSTLKIQRTERGDSAVYLCASSLTFRSSGSYNEQFFGPGTRLTVL.

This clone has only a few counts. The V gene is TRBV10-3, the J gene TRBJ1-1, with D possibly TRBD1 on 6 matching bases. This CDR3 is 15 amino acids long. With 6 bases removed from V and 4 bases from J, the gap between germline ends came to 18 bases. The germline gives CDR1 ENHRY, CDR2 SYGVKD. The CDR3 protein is CAIRQGLEGGTEAFF. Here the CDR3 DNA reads TGTGCCATCAGACAGGGCCTAGAAGGTGGCACTGAAGCTTTCTTT.

The CDR3 DNA reads TGCAGTGCAGAGTGGGATACGCAGTATTTT. Amino acids: CSAEWDTQYF. This chain links TRBV20-1 with TRBJ2-3; D unresolved. This CDR3 region has 10 residues. V dropped 6 bases and J dropped 6 bases, with 7 bases sitting between them. Germline-derived CDR1 and CDR2 are DFQATT and SNEGSKA (reference sequence).

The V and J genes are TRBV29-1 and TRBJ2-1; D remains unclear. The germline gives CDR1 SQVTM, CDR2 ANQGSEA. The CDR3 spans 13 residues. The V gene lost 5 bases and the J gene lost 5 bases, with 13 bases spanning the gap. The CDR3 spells CSVSPTSNNEQFF. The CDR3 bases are TGCAGCGTTTCCCCGACGAGTAACAATGAGCAGTTCTTC.

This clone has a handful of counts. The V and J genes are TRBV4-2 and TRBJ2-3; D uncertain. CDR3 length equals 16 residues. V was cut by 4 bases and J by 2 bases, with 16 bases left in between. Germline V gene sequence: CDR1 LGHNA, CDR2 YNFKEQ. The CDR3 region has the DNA TGTGCCAGCAGCCTTGTTCCGGGCCAAAACACAGATACGCAGTATTTT. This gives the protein CASSLVPGQNTDTQYF.

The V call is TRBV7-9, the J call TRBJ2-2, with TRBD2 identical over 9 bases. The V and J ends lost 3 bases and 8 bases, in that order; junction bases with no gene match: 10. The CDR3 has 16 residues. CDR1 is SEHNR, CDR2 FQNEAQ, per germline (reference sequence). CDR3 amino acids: CASSLGSGSLEGELFF. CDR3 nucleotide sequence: TGTGCCAGCAGCTTGGGTAGCGGGAGCCTGGAAGGGGAGCTGTTTTTT.

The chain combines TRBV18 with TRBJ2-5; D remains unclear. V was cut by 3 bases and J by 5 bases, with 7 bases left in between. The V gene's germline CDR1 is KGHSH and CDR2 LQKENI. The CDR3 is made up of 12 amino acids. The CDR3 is CASSPRVETQYF. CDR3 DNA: TGTGCCAGCTCACCCCGGGTCGAGACCCAGTACTTC.

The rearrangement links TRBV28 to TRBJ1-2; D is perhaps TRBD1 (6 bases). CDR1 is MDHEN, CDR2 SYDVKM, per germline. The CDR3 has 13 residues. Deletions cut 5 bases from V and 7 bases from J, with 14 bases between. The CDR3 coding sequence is TGTGCCAGCAGTCAACAGGGCTCGAGTGGCTACACCTTC. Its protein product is CASSQQGSSGYTF.

CDR3 nucleotides: TGTGCCAGCAGCTTATTCCCGGGGGCGTCCACCTACAATGAGCAGTTCTTC. As protein: CASSLFPGASTYNEQFF. The chain links TRBV7-2 to TRBJ2-1; D possibly matches TRBD1 or TRBD2 (6 bases each). Germline CDR1 is SGHTA and CDR2 is FQGNSA. The germline V and J ends were trimmed by 2 bases and 2 bases, with 16 bases remaining between them. CDR3 size: 17 residues.

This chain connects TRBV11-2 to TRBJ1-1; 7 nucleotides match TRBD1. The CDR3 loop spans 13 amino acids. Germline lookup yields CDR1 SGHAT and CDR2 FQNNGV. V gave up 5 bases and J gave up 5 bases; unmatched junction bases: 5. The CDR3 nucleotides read TGTGCCAGCAGCCACACAGGGGAGACTGAAGCTTTCTTT. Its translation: CASSHTGETEAFF.

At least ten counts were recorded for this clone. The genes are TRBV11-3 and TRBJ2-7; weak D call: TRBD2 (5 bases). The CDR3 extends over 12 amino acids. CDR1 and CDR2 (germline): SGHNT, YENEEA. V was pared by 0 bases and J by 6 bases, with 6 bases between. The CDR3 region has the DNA TGTGCCAGCAGCTTAGACGGGGTCGAGCAGTACTTC. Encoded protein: CASSLDGVEQYF.

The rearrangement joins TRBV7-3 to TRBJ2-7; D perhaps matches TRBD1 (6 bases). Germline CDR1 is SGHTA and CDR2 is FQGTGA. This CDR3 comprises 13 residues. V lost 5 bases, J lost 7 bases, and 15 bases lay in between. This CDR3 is CASSTQTGTEQYF. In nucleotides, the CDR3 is TGTGCCAGCAGCACCCAAACGGGGACAGAGCAGTACTTC.

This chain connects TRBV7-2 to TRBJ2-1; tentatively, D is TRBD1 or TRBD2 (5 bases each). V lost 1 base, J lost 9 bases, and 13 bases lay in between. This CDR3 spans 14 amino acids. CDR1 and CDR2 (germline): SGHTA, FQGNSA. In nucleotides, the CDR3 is TGTGCCAGCAGCTTAGGAGGGTTCCAGGGTGAGCAGTTCTTC. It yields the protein CASSLGGFQGEQFF.

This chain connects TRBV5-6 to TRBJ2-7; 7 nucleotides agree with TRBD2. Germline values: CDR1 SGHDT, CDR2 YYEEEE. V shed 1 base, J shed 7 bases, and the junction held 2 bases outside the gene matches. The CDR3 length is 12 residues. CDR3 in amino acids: CASSLRRGEQYF. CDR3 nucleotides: TGTGCCAGCAGCTTGCGGCGGGGGGAGCAGTACTTC. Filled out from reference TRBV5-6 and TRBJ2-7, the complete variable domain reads DAGVTQSPTHLIKTRGQQVTLRCSPKSGHDTVSWYQQALGQGPQFIFQYYEEEERQRGNFPDRFSGHQFPNYSSELNVNALLLGDSALYLCASSLRRGEQYFGPGTRLTVT.